This T cell receptor beta chain was identified in a study of blood T cell repertoires in COVID-19. Across the study: Material from acute and convalescent COVID-19 was sourced from the United States, Italy and Spain. Sources were T cells, B-cell-depleted T cells, or PBMCs; the material itself was cDNA or gDNA.

How the authors handled the data: It was from reference gene primer amplification that nucleated cell counts were estimated. Using immunoSEQ multiplex PCR, the repertoire was profiled, and TCRdb retains in-frame clones only, with some absent. V and J calls and clone size are copied from that table; D and trimming were computed from the DNA. The sample comprises a few hundred thousand clones, approximately 87% of which are singletons, and 6.2% rests with the top ten. In germline, CDR1 is MDHEN, CDR2 SYDVKM. There are 18 residues in the CDR3. Germline trimming cut 2 bases from V and 0 bases from J; bases unmatched to any gene: 3. This clone was observed once.

This receptor was taken from a man between 60 and 75 years old with acute or convalescent COVID-19. The V gene is TRBV28, the J gene TRBJ2-6; TRBD1 aligns across 11 bases. The sequenced sample was peripheral blood. Here the CDR3 reads CASSLMDRGRSGANVLTF. The CDR3 DNA is TGTGCCAGCAGTTTAATGGACAGGGGGCGCTCTGGGGCCAACGTCCTGACTTTC.